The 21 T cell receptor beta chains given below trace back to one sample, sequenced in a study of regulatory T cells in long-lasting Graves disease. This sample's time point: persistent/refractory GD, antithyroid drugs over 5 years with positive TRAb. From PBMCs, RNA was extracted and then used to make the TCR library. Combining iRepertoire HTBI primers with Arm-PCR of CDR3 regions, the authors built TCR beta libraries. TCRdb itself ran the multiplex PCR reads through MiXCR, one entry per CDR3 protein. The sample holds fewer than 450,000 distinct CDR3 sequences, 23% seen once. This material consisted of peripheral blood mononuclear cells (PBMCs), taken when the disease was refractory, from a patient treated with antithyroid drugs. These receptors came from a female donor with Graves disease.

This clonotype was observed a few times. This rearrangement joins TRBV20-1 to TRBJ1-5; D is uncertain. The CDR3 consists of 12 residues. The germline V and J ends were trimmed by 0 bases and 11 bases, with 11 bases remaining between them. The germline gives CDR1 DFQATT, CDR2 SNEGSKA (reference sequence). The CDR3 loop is CSARDLKGSQHF. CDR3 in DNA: TGCAGTGCTAGAGATCTCAAGGGATCCCAGCATTTT.

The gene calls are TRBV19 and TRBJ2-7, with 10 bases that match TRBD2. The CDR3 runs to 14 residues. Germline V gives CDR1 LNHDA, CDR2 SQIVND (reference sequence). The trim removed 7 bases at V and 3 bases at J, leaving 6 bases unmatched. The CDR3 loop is CASKVSSGSYEQYF. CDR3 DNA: TGTGCCAGTAAGGTGTCTAGCGGGAGCTACGAGCAGTACTTC.

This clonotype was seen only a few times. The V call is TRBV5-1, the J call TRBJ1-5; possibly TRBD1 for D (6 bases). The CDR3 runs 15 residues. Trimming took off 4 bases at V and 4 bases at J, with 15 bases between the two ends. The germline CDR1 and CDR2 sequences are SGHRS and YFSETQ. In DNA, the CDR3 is TGCGCCAGCAGCCCCGAGGGGGGCCGTAATCAGCCCCAGCATTTT. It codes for CASSPEGGRNQPQHF. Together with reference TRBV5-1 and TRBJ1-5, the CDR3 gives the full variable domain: KAGVTQTPRYLIKTRGQQVTLSCSPISGHRSVSWYQQTPGQGLQFLFEYFSETQRNKGNFPGRFSGRQFSNSRSEMNVSTLELGDSALYLCASSPEGGRNQPQHFGDGTRLSIL.

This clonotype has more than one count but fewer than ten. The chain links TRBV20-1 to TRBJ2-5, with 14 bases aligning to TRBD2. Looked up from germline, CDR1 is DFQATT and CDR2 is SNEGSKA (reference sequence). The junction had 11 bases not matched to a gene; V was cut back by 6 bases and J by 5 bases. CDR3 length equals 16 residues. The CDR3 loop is CSAPGLAGALGETQYF. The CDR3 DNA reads TGCAGTGCCCCGGGACTAGCGGGGGCCCTTGGGGAGACCCAGTACTTC.

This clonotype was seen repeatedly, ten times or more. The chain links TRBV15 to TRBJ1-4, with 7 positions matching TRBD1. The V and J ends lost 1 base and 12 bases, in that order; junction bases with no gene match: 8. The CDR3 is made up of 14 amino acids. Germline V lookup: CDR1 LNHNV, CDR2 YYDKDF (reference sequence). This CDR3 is CATSRGGTVIELFF. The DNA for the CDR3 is TGTGCCACCAGCAGAGGGGGGACAGTAATCGAACTGTTTTTT.

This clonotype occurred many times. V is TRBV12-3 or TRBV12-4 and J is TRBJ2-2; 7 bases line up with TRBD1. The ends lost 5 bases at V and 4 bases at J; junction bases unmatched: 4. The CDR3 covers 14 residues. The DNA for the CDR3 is TGTGCCAGCAGTAGACAGGGTGCCACCGGGGAGCTGTTTTTT. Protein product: CASSRQGATGELFF.

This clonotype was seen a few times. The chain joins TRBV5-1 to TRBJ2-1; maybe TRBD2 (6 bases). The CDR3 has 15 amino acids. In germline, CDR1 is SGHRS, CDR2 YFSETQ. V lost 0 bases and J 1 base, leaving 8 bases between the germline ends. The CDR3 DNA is TGCGCCAGCAGCTTGGCACTAGCTTCCTACAATGAGCAGTTCTTC. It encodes CASSLALASYNEQFF.

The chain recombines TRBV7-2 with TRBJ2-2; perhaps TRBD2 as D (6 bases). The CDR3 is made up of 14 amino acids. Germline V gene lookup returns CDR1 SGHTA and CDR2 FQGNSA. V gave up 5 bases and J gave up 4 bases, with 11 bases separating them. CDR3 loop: CASSPGDFTGELFF. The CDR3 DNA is TGTGCCAGCAGCCCCGGGGACTTCACCGGGGAGCTGTTTTTT.

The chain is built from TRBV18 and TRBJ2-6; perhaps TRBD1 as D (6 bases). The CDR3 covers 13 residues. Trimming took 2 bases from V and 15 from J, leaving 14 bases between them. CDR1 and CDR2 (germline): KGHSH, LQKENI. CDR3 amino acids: CASSPLTGSDLTF. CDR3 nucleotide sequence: TGTGCCAGCTCACCATTGACAGGTAGTGACCTGACTTTC.

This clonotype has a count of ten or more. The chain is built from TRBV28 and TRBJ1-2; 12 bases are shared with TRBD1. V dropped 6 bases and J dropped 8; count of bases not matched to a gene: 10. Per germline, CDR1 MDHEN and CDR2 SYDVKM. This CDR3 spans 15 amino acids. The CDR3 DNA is TGTGCCAGCAGCCTACGGGGGACAGGGGGCCGGGGCTACACCTTC. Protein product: CASSLRGTGGRGYTF.

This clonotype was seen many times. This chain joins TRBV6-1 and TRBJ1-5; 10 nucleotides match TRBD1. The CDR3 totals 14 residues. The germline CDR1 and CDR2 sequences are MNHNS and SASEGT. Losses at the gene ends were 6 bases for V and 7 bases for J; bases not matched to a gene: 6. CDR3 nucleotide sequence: TGTGCCAGCAGGGGGACAGGGGAGGCACAGCCCCAGCATTTT. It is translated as CASRGTGEAQPQHF.

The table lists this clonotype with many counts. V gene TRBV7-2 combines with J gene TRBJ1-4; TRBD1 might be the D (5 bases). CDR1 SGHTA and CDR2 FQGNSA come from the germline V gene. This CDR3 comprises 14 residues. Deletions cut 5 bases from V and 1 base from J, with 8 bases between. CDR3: CASSLTETNEKLFF. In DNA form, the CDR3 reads TGTGCCAGCAGCCTGACAGAAACTAATGAAAAACTGTTTTTT.

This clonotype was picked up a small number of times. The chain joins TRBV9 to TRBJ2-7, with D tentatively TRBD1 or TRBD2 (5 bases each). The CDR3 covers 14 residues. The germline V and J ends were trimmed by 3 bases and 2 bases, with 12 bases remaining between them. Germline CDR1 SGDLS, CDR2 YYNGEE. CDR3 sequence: CASSADGATYEQYF. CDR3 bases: TGTGCCAGCAGCGCCGACGGGGCAACCTACGAGCAGTACTTC.

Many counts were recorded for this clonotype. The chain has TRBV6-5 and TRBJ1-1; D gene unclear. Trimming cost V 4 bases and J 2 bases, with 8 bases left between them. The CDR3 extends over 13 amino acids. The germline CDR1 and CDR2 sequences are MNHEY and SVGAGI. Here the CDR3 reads CASSWQRNTEAFF. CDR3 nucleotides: TGTGCCAGCAGTTGGCAGAGAAACACTGAAGCTTTCTTT.

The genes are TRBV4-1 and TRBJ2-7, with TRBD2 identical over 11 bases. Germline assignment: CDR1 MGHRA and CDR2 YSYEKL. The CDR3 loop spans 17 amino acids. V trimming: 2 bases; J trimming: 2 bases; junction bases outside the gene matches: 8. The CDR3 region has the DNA TGCGCCAGCAGCCAATATGTGAGACTAGCGGGGACCTACGAGCAGTACTTC. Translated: CASSQYVRLAGTYEQYF.

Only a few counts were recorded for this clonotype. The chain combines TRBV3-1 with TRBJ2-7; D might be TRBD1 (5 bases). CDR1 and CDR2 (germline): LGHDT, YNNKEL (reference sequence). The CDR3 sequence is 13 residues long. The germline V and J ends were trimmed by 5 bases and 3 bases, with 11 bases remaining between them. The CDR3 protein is CASSRGVSYEQYF. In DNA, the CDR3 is TGTGCCAGCAGCAGGGGTGTAAGCTACGAGCAGTACTTC.

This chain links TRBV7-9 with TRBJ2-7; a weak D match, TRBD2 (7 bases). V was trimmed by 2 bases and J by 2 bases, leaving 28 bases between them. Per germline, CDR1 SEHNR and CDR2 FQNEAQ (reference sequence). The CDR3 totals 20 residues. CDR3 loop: CASSLLRGGRGITRTYEQYF. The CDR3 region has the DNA TGTGCCAGCAGCTTACTAAGGGGGGGTAGAGGGATCACTCGGACCTACGAGCAGTACTTC.

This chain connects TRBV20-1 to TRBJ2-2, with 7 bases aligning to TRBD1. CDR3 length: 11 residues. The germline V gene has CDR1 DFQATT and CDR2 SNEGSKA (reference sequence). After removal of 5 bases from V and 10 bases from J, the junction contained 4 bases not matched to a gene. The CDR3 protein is CSARQGKELFF. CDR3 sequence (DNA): TGCAGTGCTCGACAGGGCAAGGAGCTGTTTTTT.

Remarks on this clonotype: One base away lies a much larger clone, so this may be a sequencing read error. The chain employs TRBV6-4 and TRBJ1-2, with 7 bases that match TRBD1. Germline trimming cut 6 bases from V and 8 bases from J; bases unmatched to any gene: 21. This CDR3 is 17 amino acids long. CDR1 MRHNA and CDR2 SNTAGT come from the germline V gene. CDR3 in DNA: TGTGCCAGCAGACCCACCGCGGGACAGACCACCCTAGGAGGCTACACCTTC. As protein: CASRPTAGQTTLGGYTF.

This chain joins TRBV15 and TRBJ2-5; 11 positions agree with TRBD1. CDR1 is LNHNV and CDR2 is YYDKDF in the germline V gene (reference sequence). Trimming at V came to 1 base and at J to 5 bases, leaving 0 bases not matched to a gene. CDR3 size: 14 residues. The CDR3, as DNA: TGTGCCACCAGCAGAGGGACAGGGGGCGAGACCCAGTACTTC. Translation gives CATSRGTGGETQYF.

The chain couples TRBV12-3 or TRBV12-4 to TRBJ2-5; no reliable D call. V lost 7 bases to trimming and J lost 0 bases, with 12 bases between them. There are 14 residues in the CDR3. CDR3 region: CASTRGPYQETQYF. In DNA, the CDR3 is TGTGCCAGCACCCGAGGCCCGTACCAAGAGACCCAGTACTTC.